This TCR beta chain originates from a study of T cells in Graves' hyperthyroidism and ophthalmopathy. Study in general: Staff took peripheral blood when the initial diagnosis was made, before any treatment began. Study-wide results and caveats: The model forecast ophthalmopathy, anticipating it by a median approximately 7 months before onset. Clonotypes that were expanded in thyroid above 0.001 mostly appeared in blood too.

The ends were cut back, 4 bases at V and 2 bases at J, with 16 bases in the middle. The CDR3 has 16 amino acids. CDR1 is KGHDR and CDR2 is SFDVKD in the germline V gene. This clonotype was seen more than once but under ten times. What it recognizes is unknown. It was RNA transcripts that yielded the amplified TCR beta CDR3 regions. TCR CDR3 regions were first amplified by RT-PCR with HTBI primers. TCRdb redid the calling of the multiplex PCR reads with MiXCR, one entry per CDR3 protein. This table has about 400,000 distinct CDR3 sequences, about 12% appearing once. For the diagnoses, clinical symptoms, serum thyroxine and TRAb, thyroid ultrasound and orbital computed tomography were used.

This sequence was found in a woman between 18 and 30 years old with Graves' hyperthyroidism. What was sequenced was blood. This chain joins TRBV24-1 and TRBJ1-2; D is unresolved. This chain's CDR3 is CATSDSDRSGNYGYTF. The CDR3 coding sequence is TGTGCCACCAGTGACTCAGATAGGTCGGGGAACTATGGCTACACCTTC.